This entry features one T cell receptor (beta chain) sequence. Its antigen is unidentified. Only in-frame clones appear in the TCRdb table, and some are missing; sequencing was by immunoSEQ multiplex PCR. The table records approximately 99,000 clones, roughly 80% of them present only once. The entry originates in a study of PD-1 blockade in classical Hodgkin lymphoma. General study findings and limits: Patients who initiated nivolumab within 1 year of ASCT were excluded. For complete responders, baseline diversity was comparable to that of newly diagnosed patients.

Patients all relapsed after autologous stem cell transplantation, and there was variation in brentuximab vedotin exposure. Trimming cost V 2 bases and J 9 bases, with 14 bases left between them. Germline assignment: CDR1 SEHNR and CDR2 FQNEAQ (reference sequence). This CDR3 region has 14 residues. This TCR derives from a human donor with classical Hodgkin lymphoma. The sequencing here drew on peripheral blood mononuclear cells (PBMCs), taken before the second cycle of nivolumab. This chain links TRBV7-9 with TRBJ2-1, with D possibly TRBD2 on 6 matching bases. The CDR3 DNA sequence: TGTGCCAGCAGCTTATTTTCCGGGAGCGGTGAGCAGTTCTTC. Translating it yields CASSLFSGSGEQFF.